This TCR beta chain stems from a study of CXCR3-negative and CXCR3-positive naive CD8 T cells. TRB cDNA was prepared as libraries by UMI-labeled 5' RACE. For each CDR3 protein, TCRdb gives one entry from its re-call of the 5' RACE reads, without DNA. The table gives over 55,000 distinct CDR3 sequences; the top ten clones make up about a quarter of it. Germline V gene data show CDR1 as MNHEY and CDR2 as SVGEGT. CDR3 length: 16 residues. The source is a human donor in good health. Some clones in this sample may be carry-over from other donors' samples. V gene TRBV6-2 or TRBV6-3 combines with J gene TRBJ1-1; as DNA is missing, the TRBD1 call by TCRdb cannot be tested. The sample was memory CD8+ T cells from blood. This CDR3 is CASSYGQTALNTEAFF.